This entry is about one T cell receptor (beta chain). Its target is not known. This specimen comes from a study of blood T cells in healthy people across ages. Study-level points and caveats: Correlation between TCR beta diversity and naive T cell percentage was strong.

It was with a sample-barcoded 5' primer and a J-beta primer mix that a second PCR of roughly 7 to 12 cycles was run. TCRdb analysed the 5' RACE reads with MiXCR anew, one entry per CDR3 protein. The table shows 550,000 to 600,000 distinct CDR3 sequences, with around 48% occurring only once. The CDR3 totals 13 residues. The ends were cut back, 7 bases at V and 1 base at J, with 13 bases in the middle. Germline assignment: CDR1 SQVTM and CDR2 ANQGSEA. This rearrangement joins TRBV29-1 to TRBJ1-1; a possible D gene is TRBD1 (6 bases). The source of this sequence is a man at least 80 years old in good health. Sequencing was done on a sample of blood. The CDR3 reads CSAGTSKNTEAFF. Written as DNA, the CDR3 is TGCAGCGCCGGGACATCGAAGAACACTGAAGCTTTCTTT.